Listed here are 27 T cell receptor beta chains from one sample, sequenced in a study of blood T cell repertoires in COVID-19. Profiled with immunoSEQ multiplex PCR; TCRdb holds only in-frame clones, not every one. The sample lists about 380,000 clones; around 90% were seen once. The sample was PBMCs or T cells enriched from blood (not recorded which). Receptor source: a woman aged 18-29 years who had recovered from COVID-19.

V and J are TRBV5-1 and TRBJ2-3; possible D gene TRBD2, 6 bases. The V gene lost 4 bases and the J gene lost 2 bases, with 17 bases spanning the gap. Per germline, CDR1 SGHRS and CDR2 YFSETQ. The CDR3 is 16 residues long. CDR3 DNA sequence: TGCGCCAGCAGCCCCACCCCTCGGCGGGACACAGATACGCAGTATTTT. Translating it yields CASSPTPRRDTDTQYF.

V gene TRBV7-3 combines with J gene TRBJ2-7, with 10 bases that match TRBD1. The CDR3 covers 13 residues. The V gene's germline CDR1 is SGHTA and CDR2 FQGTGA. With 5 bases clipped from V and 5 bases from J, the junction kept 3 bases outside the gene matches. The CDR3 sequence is CASSTGQGDEQYF. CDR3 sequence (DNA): TGTGCCAGCAGCACAGGACAGGGGGACGAGCAGTACTTC.

This CDR3 is CATGPGGVDEQYF. The CDR3 DNA reads as TGTGCCACCGGCCCCGGGGGGGTTGACGAGCAGTACTTC. This chain connects TRBV19 to TRBJ2-7; 8 bases match TRBD2. V trimming: 10 bases; J trimming: 5 bases; junction bases outside the gene matches: 10. The CDR3 length is 13 residues. Germline lookup yields CDR1 LNHDA and CDR2 SQIVND (reference sequence). Full variable domain (missing parts from reference TRBV19 and TRBJ2-7): DGGITQSPKYLFRKEGQNVTLSCEQNLNHDAMYWYRQDPGQGLRLIYYSQIVNDFQKGDIAEGYSVSREKKESFPLTVTSAQKNPTAFYLCATGPGGVDEQYFGPGTRLTVT.

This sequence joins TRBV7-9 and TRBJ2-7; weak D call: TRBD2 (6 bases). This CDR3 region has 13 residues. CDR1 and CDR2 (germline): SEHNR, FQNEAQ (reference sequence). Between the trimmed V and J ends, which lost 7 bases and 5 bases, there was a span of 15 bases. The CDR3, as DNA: TGTGCCAGCACCCGGGGCGGGGTTCACGAGCAGTACTTC. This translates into CASTRGGVHEQYF.

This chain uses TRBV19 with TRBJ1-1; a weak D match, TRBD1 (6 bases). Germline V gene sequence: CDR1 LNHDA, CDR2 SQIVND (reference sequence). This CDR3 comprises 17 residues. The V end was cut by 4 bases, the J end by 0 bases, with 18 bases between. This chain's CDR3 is CASSNIGRGTMNTEAFF. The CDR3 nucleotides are TGTGCCAGTAGTAATATAGGTAGGGGGACCATGAACACTGAAGCTTTCTTT.

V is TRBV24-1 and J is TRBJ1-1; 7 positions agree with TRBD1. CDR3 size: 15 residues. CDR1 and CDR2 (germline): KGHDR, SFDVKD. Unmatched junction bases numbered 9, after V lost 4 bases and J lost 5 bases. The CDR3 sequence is CATSDSGQRNTEAFF. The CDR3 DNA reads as TGTGCCACCAGTGACTCGGGACAGAGGAATACTGAAGCTTTCTTT.

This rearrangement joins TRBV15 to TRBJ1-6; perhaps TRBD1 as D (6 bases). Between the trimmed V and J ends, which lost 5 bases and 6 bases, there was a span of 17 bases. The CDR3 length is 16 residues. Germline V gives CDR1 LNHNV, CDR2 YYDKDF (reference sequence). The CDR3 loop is CATSGGHIPSNSPLHF. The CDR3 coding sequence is TGTGCCACCAGCGGGGGACATATTCCTTCTAATTCACCCCTCCACTTT.

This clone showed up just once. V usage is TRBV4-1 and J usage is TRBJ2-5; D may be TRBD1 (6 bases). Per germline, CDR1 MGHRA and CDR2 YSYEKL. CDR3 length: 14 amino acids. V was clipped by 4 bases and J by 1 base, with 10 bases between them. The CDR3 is CASSLQGLQETQYF. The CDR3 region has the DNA TGCGCCAGCAGCCTACAGGGCCTCCAAGAGACCCAGTACTTC.

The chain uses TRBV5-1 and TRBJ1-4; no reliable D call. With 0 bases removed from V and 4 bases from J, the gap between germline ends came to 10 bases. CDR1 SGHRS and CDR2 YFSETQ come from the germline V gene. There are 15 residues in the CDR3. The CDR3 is CASSLAGGINEKLFF. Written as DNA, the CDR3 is TGCGCCAGCAGCTTGGCCGGAGGTATTAATGAAAAACTGTTTTTT.

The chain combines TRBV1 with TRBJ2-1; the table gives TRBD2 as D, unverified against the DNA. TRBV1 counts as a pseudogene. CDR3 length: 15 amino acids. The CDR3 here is CTSRRPGVSYNEQFF. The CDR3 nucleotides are TGCACCAGCAGACGCCCGGGGGTTTCCTACAATGAGCAGTTCTTC.

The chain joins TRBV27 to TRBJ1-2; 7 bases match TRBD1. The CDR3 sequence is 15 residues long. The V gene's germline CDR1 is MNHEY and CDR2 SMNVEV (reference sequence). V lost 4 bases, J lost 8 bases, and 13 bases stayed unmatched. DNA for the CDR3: TGTGCCAGCAGTTCCTGGGAGGACAGGCGAGGCGGCTACACCTTC. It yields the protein CASSSWEDRRGGYTF.

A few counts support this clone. DNA for the CDR3: TGTGCCAGGGGACAGGTCAATAGCAATCAGCCCCAGCATTTT. Amino acids: CARGQVNSNQPQHF. V gene TRBV19 combines with J gene TRBJ1-5, with 8 nucleotides matching TRBD1. This CDR3 region has 14 residues. V lost 9 bases, J lost 0 bases, and 4 bases stayed unmatched. CDR1 is LNHDA, CDR2 SQIVND, per germline (reference sequence).

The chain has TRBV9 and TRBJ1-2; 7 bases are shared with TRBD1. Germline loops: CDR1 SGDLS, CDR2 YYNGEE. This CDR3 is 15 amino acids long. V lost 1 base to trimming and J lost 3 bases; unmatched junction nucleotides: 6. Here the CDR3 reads CASSVYEGAYYGYTF. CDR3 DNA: TGTGCCAGCAGCGTATATGAGGGGGCATACTATGGCTACACCTTC.

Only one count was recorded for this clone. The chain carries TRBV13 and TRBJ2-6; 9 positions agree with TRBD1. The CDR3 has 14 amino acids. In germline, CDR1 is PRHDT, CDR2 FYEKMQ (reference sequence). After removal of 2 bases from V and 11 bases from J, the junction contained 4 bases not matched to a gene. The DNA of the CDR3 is TGTGCCAGCAGCTTAAGGGACAGGGACTACGTCCTGACTTTC. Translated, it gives CASSLRDRDYVLTF.

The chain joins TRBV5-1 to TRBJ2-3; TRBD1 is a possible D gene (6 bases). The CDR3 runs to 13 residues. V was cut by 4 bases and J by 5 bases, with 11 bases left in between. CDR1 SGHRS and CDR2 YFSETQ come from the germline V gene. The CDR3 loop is CASSLEGGDTQYF. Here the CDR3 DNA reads TGCGCCAGCAGCCTAGAAGGGGGAGATACGCAGTATTTT.

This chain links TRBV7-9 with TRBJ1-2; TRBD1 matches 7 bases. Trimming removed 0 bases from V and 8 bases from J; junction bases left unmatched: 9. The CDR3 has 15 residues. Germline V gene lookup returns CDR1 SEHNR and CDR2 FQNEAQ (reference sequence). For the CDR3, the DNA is TGTGCCAGCAGCTTAGCCGACAGGGCGGGGAGGGGCTACACCTTC. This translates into CASSLADRAGRGYTF.

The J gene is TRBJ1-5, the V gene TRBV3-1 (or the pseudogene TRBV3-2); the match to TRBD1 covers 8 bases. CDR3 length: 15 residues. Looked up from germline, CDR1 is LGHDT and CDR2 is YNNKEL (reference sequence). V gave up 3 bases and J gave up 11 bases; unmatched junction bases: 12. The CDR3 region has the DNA TGTGCCAGCAGCCATCGGGGGACAGGCCCTTGGGCCCAGCATTTT. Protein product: CASSHRGTGPWAQHF.

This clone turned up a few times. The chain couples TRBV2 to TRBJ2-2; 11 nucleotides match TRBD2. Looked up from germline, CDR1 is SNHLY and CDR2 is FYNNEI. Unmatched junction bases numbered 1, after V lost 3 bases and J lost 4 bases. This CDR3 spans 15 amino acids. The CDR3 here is CASSETSGITGELFF. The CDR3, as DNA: TGTGCCAGCAGTGAGACTAGCGGGATCACCGGGGAGCTGTTTTTT.

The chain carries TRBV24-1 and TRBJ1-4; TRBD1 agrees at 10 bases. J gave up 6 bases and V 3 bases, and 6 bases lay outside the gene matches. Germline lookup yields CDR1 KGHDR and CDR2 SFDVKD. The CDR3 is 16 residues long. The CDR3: CATSDDRDRGDEKLFF. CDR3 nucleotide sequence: TGTGCCACCAGTGATGACCGGGACAGGGGTGATGAAAAACTGTTTTTT.

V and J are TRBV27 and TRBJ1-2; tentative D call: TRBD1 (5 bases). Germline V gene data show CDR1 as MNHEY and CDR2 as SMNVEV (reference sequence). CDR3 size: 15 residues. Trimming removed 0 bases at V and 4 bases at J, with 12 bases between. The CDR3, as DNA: TGTGCCAGCAGTTTATCAAGAGGGGAGGTCTATGGCTACACCTTC. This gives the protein CASSLSRGEVYGYTF.

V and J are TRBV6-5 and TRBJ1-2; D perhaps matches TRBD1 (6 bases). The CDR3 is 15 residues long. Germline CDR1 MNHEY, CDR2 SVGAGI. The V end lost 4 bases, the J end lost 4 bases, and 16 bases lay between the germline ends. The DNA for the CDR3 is TGTGCCAGCAGTTCGAGCGGGGGGCTGATCTATGGCTACACCTTC. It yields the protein CASSSSGGLIYGYTF.

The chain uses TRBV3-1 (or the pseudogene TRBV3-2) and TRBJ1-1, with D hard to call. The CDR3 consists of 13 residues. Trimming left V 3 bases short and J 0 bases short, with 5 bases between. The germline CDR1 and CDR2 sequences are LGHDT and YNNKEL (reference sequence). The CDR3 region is CASSHRLNTEAFF. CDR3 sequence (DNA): TGTGCCAGCAGCCATAGATTGAACACTGAAGCTTTCTTT.

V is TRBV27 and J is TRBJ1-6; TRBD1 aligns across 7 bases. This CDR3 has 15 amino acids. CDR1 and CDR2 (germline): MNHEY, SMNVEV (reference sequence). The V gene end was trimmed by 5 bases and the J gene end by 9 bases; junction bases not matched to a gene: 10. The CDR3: CASSPRGDLISPLHF. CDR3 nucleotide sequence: TGTGCCAGCAGTCCCAGGGGGGACCTAATTTCACCCCTCCACTTT.

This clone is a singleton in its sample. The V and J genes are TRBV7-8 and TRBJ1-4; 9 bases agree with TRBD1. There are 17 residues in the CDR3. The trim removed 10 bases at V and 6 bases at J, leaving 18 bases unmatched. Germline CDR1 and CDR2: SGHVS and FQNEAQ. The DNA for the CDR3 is TGTGCCACCCTCCCGGGACAGGGCTTCAGGGTGGATGAAAAACTGTTTTTT. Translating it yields CATLPGQGFRVDEKLFF. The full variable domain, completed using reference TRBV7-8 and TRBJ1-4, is GAGVSQSPRYKVAKRGQDVALRCDPISGHVSLFWYQQALGQGPEFLTYFQNEAQLDKSGLPSDRFFAERPEGSVSTLKIQRTQQEDSAVYLCATLPGQGFRVDEKLFFGSGTQLSVL.

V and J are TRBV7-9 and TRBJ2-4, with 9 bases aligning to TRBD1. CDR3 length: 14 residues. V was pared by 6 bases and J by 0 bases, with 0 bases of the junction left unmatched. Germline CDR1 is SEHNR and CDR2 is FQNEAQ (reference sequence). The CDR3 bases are TGTGCCAGCAGGGACAGGGGAGCCAAAAACATTCAGTACTTC. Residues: CASRDRGAKNIQYF.

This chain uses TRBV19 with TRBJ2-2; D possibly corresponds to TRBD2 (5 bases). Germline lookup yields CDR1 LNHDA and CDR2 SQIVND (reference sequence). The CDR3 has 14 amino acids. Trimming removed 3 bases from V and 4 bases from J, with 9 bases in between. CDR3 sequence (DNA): TGTGCCAGTAGTATGTTCGGAGGCACCGGGGAGCTGTTTTTT. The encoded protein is CASSMFGGTGELFF.

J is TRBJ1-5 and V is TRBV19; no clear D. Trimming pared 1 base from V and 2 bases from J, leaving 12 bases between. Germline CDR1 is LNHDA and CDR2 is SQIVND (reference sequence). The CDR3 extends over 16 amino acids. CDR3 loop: CASSIVHVSGNQPQHF. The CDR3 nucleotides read TGTGCCAGTAGTATAGTTCATGTCAGTGGCAATCAGCCCCAGCATTTT.